The present TCR beta chain was sequenced within a study of blood T cell repertoires in COVID-19 (dated by TCRdb to about 2020). In terms of the full investigation: Samples from collaborators originated in the United States, Italy and Spain and spanned both the acute and convalescent phases of COVID-19. The prospective study material was composed of cDNA or gDNA derived from T cells, B-cell-depleted T cells, or PBMCs. Deeply sampled blood TCRbeta repertoires from subjects exposed to, actively infected with, or recovered from COVID-19 were included in the dataset. The repertoires were made available in a free public database intended to serve as a resource for research on the immune response to SARS-CoV-2. The samples were drawn from the first 160 participants of the ongoing ImmuneRACE study and from 1,254 subjects provided by 6 global collaborators. Sample metadata almost always included a de-identified subject ID, COVID-19 status, age in years and sex. Where available, HLA class I and class II types were taken from metadata supplied by the sample provider and were not determined by assay-based typing. On the study overall, not on this receptor specifically: Clinical and demographic metadata were provided uncurated, with the amount varying by source and participant.

Participants in the prospective study were aged roughly 18 to 90 years, lived in 20 to 30 United States geographic areas, and enrolled through a virtual design. To assign participants to cohorts, the prospective study relied on clinical history that participants themselves reported in a screening survey and a study questionnaire. In the prospective study, whole blood, serum and a nasopharyngeal or oropharyngeal swab were collected from each participant by mobile phlebotomists. Participants in the prospective study had the option to provide additional blood draws and questionnaires over an approximately 2-month period. Prospective study blood samples were shipped either frozen or at room temperature before DNA extraction. With respect to this clone: Its cognate antigen has yet to be identified. Base qualities are not provided; no much larger clone lies one nucleotide away.

V lost 6 bases and J lost 5 bases, and the count of bases not matched to a germline gene is 5. The CDR3, cysteine through phenylalanine, is 12 amino acids long. Only the CDR3 DNA stays, 36 bases, in frame from base 1. Reading the germline V gene gives CDR1 SQVTM and CDR2 ANQGSEA. TCRbeta CDR3 regions were amplified from genomic DNA by means of the immunoSEQ Assay, a bias-controlled multiplex PCR. Processing in the source paper ran as follows. Within the assay, amplification of reference gene primers was used to estimate how many nucleated cells each sample contained. To quantify the absolute abundance of each unique TCRbeta CDR3 rearrangement, sequence reads were collapsed and filtered. Productive Simpson clonality was computed per sample as the square root of Simpson's diversity index over productive rearrangements. Not all clones reach the TCRdb copy of this immuneACCESS table, which keeps in-frame sequences only. Checked studies attribute under half of the gap to unresolved V genes and leave the rest unexplained. That table is the source of V, J and clone size, and D and trimming were worked out from the DNA. This sample holds about 160,000 clones; over 70% were observed only once. The ten largest clones take up approximately 5.6% of the sample.

The clonotype originates from a woman in her 40s with acute COVID-19. Sequenced sample: PBMCs or T cells enriched from blood (not recorded which). The sequence links TRBV29-1 to TRBJ1-2; TRBD1 matches 8 bases in the middle. The DNA sequence reads TGCAGCGTGGGGACAGGCTCTTATGGCTACACCTTC. It encodes CSVGTGSYGYTF.